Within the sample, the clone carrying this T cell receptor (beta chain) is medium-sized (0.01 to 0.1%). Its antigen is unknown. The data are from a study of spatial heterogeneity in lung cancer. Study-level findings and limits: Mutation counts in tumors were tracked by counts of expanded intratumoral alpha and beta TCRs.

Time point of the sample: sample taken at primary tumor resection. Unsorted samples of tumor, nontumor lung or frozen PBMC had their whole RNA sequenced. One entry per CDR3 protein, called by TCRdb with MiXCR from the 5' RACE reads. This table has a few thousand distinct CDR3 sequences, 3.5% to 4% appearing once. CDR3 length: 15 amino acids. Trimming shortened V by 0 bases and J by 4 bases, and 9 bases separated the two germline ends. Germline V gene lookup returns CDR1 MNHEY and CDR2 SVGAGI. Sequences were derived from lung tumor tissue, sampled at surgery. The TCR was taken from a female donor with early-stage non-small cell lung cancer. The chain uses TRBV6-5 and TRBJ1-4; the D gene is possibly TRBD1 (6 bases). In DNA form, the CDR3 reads TGTGCCAGCAGTTACTCAGCAGGGGTTAATGAAAAACTGTTTTTT. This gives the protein CASSYSAGVNEKLFF.